This TCR beta chain was identified during a study of memory CD4+ T cells and cytomegalovirus serostatus (dated 2019 in TCRdb). Background on the whole study: A total of around 35 healthy Belgian adults, of whom 9 were CMV seropositive and some 24 were CMV seronegative, were included in the cohort. To replicate a published TCR-based CMV serostatus classifier, the researchers sequenced the CD4+ memory TCRbeta repertoires of a Belgian cohort whose cytomegalovirus serostatus was known.

A FACSAria II was used to sort memory CD4+ T cells, defined as single viable CD3+CD4+CD8-CD45RO+ cells. CMV serostatus was assessed using a Roche Elecsys assay, by which serum IgG against CMV pp150, pp28, p38 and p52 was detected. After the samples were thawed, total CD4+ T cells were enriched through positive selection using CD4 magnetic microbeads. The samples came from a different study that was designed specifically to examine the CD4+ T cell memory repertoire. Peripheral blood mononuclear cells were isolated and cryopreserved following standard operating procedures; serum was stored at -80 °C. Staining used CD3-PerCP (BW264/56), CD4-APC (RPA-T4), CD45RO-PE (UCHT1) and CD8-Pacific Orange (3B5) antibodies, with Sytox blue excluding non-viable cells. Here is what the overall study found, with its caveats: Only CD4+CD45RO+ memory cells were sequenced, in contrast to the original study, in which naive and memory CD4+ and CD8+ populations were covered. A median bootstrapped AUC of almost 0.96 with a 95% CI of 0.76-1.00 was achieved on the Belgian cohort by the original-framework classifier. The results were read as suggesting that the CMV-associated TCR signature is, for the most part, present in the CD4+ memory repertoire. Among the roughly 160 previously reported CMV-associated TCRbeta sequences, some 69 showed up in the CD4+ memory repertoires, with each one found in between one and five individuals. For CMV serostatus prediction, a median bootstrapped AUC of 0.95 was reached with the original framework, and a median bootstrapped AUC of roughly 0.92 was reached with a US-trained random forest.

Of note for this clone: The antigen it binds to is not known. Within one base of it there is no much larger clone, and no base qualities were kept.

Genomic DNA was extracted from sorted cells with the Quick-DNA Microprep Kit. TCRbeta DNA was amplified with the immunoSEQ hsTCRbeta kit following the manufacturer's protocol. An Illumina MiSeq instrument was used to sequence the TCRbeta libraries. Regarding the original processing steps: Removing out-of-frame sequences left 2,204,828 distinct TCRbeta sequences, an average of roughly 63,000 per individual. Each individual was scored by the count of 164 previously reported CMV-associated TCRbeta sequences and the total productive distinct TCRbeta count. A beta-binomial model was reimplemented in Python, and scikit-learn random forests with default parameters were trained on US cohort data. Classifier performance on the Belgian cohort was summarized as median AUC with percentile confidence intervals calculated over 10,000 bootstrap iterations. TCRdb mirrors the immuneACCESS table, restricted to in-frame sequences. Some clones are absent from its copies; in checked studies, under half trace to an unresolved V gene, and the reason for the others is unknown. V and J calls plus clone size are reproduced from that table; the DNA served to infer D and trimming. This sample has about 96,000 clones in its table, and 80% of those were observed once. The ten largest clones capture less than 4.5% of the sample.

V is reduced by 5 bases and J by 1 base, leaving a spacing of 20 bases between them. The CDR3 measures 17 amino acids from cysteine to phenylalanine. The kept DNA is CDR3 alone, 51 bases in frame from the first base. The germline V gene specifies MGHRA as CDR1 and YSYEKL as CDR2. The sequence derives from an adult in good health and CMV-seropositive. Sequenced material: memory CD4+ T cells from blood. The sequence joins TRBV4-1 to TRBJ2-5; no D gene is confidently identified. The CDR3 is CASSFQPRIGPQETQYF. The bases are TGCGCCAGCAGCTTCCAGCCCAGAATAGGGCCCCAAGAGACCCAGTACTTC.